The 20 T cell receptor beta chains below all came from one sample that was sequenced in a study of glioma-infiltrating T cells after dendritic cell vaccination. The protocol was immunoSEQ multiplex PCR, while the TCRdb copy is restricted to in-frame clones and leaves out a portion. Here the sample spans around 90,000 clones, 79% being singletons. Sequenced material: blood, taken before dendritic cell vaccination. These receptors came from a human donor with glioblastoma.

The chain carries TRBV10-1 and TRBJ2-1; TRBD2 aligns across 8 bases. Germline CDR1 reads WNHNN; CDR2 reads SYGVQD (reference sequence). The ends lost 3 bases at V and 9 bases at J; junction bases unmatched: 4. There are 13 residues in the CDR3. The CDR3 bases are TGCGCCAGCAGTGACGGGGGGGAGGGTGAGCAGTTCTTC. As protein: CASSDGGEGEQFF.

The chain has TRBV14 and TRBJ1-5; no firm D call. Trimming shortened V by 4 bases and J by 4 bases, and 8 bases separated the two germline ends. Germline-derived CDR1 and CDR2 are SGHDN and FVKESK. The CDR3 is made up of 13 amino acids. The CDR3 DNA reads TGTGCCAGCAGCCCAGACTTAAATCAGCCCCAGCATTTT. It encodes CASSPDLNQPQHF.

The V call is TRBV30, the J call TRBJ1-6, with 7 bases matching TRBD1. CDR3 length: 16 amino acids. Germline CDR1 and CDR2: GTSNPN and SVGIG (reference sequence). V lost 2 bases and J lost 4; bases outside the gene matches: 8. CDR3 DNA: TGTGCCTGGAGTAAGGGACAGAACCTGTATAATTCACCCCTCCACTTT. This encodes CAWSKGQNLYNSPLHF.

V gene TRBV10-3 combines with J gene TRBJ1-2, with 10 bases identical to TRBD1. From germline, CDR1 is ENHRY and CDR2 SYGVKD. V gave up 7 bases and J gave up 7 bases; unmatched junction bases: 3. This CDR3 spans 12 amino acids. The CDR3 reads CAIKRTGGGYTF. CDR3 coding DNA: TGTGCCATCAAAAGGACAGGGGGTGGCTACACCTTC.

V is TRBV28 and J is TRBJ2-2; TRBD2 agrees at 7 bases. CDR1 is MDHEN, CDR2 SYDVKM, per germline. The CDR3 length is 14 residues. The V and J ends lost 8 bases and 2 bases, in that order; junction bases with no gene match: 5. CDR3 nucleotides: TGTGCCAGCGGGAGGGGCCCCAACACCGGGGAGCTGTTTTTT. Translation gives CASGRGPNTGELFF. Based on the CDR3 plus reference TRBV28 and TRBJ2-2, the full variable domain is DVKVTQSSRYLVKRTGEKVFLECVQDMDHENMFWYRQDPGLGLRLIYFSYDVKMKEKGDIPEGYSVSREKKERFSLILESASTNQTSMYLCASGRGPNTGELFFGEGSRLTVL.

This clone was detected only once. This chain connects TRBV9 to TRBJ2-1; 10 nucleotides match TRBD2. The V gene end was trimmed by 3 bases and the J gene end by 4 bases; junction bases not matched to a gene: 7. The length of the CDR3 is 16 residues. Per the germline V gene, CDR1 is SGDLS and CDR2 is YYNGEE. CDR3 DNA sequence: TGTGCCAGCAGCGCCAATAGCGGGAGGTCATACAATGAGCAGTTCTTC. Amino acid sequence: CASSANSGRSYNEQFF.

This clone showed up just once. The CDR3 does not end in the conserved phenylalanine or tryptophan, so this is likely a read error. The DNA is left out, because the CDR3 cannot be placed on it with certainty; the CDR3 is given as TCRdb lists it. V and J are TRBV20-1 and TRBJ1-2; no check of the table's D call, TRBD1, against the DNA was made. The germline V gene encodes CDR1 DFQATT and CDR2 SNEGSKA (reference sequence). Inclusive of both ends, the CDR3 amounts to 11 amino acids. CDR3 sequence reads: CSAREQTGYSV.

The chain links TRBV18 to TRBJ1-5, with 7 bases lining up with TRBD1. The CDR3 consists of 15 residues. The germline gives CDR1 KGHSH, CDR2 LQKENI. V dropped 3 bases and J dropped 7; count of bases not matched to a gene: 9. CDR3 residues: CASSPLMTGRQPQHF. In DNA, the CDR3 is TGTGCCAGCTCACCTCTTATGACAGGGAGACAGCCCCAGCATTTT.

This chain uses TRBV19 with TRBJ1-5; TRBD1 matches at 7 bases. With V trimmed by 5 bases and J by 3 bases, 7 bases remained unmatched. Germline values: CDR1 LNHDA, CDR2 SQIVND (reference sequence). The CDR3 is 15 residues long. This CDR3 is CASSLGQAHNQPQHF. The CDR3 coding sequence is TGTGCCAGTAGTCTAGGACAGGCCCACAATCAGCCCCAGCATTTT.

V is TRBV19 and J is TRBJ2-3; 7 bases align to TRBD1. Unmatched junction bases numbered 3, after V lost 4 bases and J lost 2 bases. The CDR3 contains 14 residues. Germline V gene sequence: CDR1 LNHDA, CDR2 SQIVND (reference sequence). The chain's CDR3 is CASSTGTDTDTQYF. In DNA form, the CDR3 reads TGTGCCAGTAGTACAGGGACAGACACAGATACGCAGTATTTT.

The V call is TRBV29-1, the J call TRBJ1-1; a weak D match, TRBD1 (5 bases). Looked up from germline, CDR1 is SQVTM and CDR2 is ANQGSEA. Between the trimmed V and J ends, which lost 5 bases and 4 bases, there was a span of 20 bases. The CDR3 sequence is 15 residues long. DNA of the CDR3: TGCAGCGTTCCAGGGCAGGGTGGTTATGGCACTGAAGCTTTCTTT. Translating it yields CSVPGQGGYGTEAFF.

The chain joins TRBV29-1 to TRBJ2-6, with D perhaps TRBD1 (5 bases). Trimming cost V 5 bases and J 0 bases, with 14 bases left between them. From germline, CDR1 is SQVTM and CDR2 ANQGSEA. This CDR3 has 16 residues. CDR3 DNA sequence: TGCAGCGTTTGGGGCAGCGAGATCTCTGGGGCCAACGTCCTGACTTTC. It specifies CSVWGSEISGANVLTF.

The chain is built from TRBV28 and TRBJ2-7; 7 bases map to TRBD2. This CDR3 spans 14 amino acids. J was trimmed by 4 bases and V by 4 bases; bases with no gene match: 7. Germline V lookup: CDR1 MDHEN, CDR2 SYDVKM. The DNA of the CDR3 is TGTGCCAGCAGTTACATCGGACTAGGTTACGAGCAGTACTTC. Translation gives CASSYIGLGYEQYF.

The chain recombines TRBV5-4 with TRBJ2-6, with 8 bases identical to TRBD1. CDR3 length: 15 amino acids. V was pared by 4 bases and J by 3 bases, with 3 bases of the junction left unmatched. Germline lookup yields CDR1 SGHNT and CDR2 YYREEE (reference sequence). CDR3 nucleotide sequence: TGTGCCAGCAGCGTGACAGGGGATGGGGCCAACGTCCTGACTTTC. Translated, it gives CASSVTGDGANVLTF.

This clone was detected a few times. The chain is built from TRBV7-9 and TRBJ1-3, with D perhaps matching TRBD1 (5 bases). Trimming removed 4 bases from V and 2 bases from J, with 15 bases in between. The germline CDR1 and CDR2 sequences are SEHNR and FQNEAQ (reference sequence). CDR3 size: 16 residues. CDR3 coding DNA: TGTGCCAGCAGCTCCGAGAATCAGGGTACTGGAAACACCATATATTTT. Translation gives CASSSENQGTGNTIYF.

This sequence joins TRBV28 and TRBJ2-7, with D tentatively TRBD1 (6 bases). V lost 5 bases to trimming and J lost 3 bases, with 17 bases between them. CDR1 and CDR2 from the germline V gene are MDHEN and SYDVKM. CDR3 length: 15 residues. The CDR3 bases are TGTGCCAGCAGTCTCCCTTTGGGGGCTTTCTACGAGCAGTACTTC. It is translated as CASSLPLGAFYEQYF.

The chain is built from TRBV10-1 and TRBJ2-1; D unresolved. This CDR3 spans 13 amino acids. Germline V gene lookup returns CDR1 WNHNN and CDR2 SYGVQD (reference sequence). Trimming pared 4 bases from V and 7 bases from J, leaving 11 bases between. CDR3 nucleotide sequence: TGCGCCAGCAGTGCCACCAACGGGAATGAGCAGTTCTTC. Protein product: CASSATNGNEQFF.

CDR3 bases: TGTGCCAGCAGCATCCGACAGGAAGCGGTAAACGAGCAGTACTTC. It yields the protein CASSIRQEAVNEQYF. This chain connects TRBV7-2 to TRBJ2-7; D is possibly TRBD1 (6 bases). The V gene lost 5 bases and the J gene lost 5 bases, with 19 bases spanning the gap. This CDR3 comprises 15 residues. CDR1 and CDR2 (germline): SGHTA, FQGNSA.

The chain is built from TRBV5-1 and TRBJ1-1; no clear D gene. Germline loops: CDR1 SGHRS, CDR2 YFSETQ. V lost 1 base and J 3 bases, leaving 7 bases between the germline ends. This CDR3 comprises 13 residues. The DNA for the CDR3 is TGCGCCAGCAGCTTGTCGAGTTACACTGAAGCTTTCTTT. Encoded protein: CASSLSSYTEAFF.

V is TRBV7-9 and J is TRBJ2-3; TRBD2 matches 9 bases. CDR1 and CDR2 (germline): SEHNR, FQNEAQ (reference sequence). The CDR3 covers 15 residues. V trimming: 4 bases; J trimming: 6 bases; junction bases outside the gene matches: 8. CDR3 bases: TGTGCCAGCAGCTCCGGTAGCGGGGGATTGGATACGCAGTATTTT. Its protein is CASSSGSGGLDTQYF.